Shown below are 5 T cell receptor beta chains from a single sample sequenced in a study of T cell repertoires in cytomegalovirus infection. TCRdb used MiXCR to reprocess the reads, holding one entry per CDR3 protein. The top ten clones hold roughly 8% of a sample with hundreds of thousands of distinct CDR3 sequences, about 24% of them seen once. Sequenced input: CD8+ T cells from PBMCs. Receptors were obtained from a human donor in good health (CMV status not recorded). Some clones in this sample may be carry-over from other donors' samples.

The rearrangement joins TRBV5-6 to TRBJ1-5; 9 nucleotides align to TRBD1. J was trimmed by 10 bases and V by 2 bases; bases with no gene match: 7. Germline lookup yields CDR1 SGHDT and CDR2 YYEEEE. The CDR3 spans 14 residues. CDR3: CASSFGTGLSPQHF. CDR3 nucleotide sequence: TGTGCCAGCAGCTTCGGGACAGGGCTTAGCCCCCAGCATTTT.

V gene TRBV28 combines with J gene TRBJ1-4, with 9 bases fitting TRBD1. The CDR3 extends over 19 amino acids. After removal of 6 bases from V and 12 bases from J, the junction contained 26 bases not matched to a gene. From germline, CDR1 is MDHEN and CDR2 SYDVKM. CDR3 region: CASSSTGTGWPETMMELFF. The DNA of the CDR3 is TGTGCCAGCAGCTCGACCGGGACAGGGTGGCCCGAGACAATGATGGAACTGTTTTTT.

This clonotype was observed a few times. This sequence joins TRBV10-3 and TRBJ1-2; D gene unclear. Germline CDR1 reads ENHRY; CDR2 reads SYGVKD. This CDR3 has 16 amino acids. V was pared by 0 bases and J by 0 bases, with 11 bases between. The CDR3 loop is CAISESYAGANYGYTF. The CDR3 DNA reads as TGTGCCATCAGTGAGTCATATGCCGGGGCTAACTATGGCTACACCTTC.

The chain is built from TRBV14 and TRBJ1-1, with D possibly TRBD1 on 5 matching bases. V dropped 1 base and J dropped 5 bases, with 11 bases sitting between them. CDR1 SGHDN and CDR2 FVKESK come from the germline V gene. CDR3 length: 14 amino acids. DNA for the CDR3: TGTGCCAGCAGCCAAGGACGGGGCAGGACTGAAGCTTTCTTT. Protein sequence: CASSQGRGRTEAFF.

Note on this clonotype: Compared with germline, one end of the junction differs, possibly owing to a read error. The genes are TRBV10-3 and TRBJ2-5; 10 bases are a match to TRBD2. CDR1 and CDR2 from the germline V gene are ENHRY and SYGVKD. This CDR3 is 14 amino acids long. This chain's CDR3 is CATSSGGQRETQYF. CDR3 sequence (DNA): TGTGCCACCAGTAGCGGGGGGCAGCGAGAGACCCAGTACTTC.